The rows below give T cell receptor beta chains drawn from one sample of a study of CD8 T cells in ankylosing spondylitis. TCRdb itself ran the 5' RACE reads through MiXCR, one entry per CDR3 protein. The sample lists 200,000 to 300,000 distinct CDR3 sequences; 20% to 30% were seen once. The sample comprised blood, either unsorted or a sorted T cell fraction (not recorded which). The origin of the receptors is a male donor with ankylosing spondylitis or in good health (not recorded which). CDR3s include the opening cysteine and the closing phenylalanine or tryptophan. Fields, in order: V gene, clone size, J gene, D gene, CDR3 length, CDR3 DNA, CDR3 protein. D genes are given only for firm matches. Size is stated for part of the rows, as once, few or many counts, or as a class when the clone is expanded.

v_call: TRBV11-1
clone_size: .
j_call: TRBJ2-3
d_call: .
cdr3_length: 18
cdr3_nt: TGTGCCAGCAGCTTTGGGGGAGGGGGGCTTCCACATACAGATACGCAGTATTTT
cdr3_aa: CASSFGGGGLPHTDTQYF

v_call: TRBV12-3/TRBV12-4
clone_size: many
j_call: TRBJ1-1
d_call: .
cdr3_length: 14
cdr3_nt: TGTGCCAGCAGTTTTACGGGGGCCCGGACTGAAGCTTTCTTT
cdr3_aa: CASSFTGARTEAFF

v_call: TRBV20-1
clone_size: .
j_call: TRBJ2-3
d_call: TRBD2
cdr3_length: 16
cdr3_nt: TGCAGTGCTAGCGATCTGCGGACTAGGGTCACAGATACGCAGTATTTT
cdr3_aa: CSASDLRTRVTDTQYF

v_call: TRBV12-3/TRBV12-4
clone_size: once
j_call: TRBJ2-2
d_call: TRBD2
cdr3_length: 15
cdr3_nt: TGTGCCAGCAGTCTAGCGGGGAGTACCACCGGGGAGCTGTTTTTT
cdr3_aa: CASSLAGSTTGELFF

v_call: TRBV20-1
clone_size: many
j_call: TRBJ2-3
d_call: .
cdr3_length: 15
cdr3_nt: TGCAGTGCTAGAGAGGTGCTATCCTTCACAGATACGCAGTATTTT
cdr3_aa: CSAREVLSFTDTQYF

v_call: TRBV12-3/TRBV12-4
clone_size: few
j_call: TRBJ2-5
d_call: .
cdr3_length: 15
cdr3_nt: TGTGCCAGCAGTAGCGGGCAGGGGGACTTCGAGACCCAGTACTTC
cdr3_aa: CASSSGQGDFETQYF

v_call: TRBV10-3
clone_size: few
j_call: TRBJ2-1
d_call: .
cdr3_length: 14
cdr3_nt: TGTGCCCCCCCGCGAGGGACGCCCTACAATGAGCAGTTCTTC
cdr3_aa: CAPPRGTPYNEQFF

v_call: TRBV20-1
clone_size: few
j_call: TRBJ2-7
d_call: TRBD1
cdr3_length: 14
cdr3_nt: TGCAGTGCTCGAGCCGGGACAGGGGTTTTGGAGCAGTACTTC
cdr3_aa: CSARAGTGVLEQYF

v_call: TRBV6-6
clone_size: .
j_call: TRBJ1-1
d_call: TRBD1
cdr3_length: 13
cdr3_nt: TGTGCCAGCAGCACGAACAGGGGAGCTGAAGCTTTCTTT
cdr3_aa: CASSTNRGAEAFF

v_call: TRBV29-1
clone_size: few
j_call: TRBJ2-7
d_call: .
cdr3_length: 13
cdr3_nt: TGCAGCGTTGAGGGGGACTTGGCCTACGAGCAGTACTTC
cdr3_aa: CSVEGDLAYEQYF

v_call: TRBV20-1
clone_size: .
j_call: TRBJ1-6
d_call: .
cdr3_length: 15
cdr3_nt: TGCAGTGCGAGTATTCGGGACACCTTTAATTCACCCCTCCACTTT
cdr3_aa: CSASIRDTFNSPLHF

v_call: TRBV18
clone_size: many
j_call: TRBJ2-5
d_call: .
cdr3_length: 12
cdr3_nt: TGTGCCAGCTCACAACTCCAAGAGACCCAGTACTTC
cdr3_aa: CASSQLQETQYF

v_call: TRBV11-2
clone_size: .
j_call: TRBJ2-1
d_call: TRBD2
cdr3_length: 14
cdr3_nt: TGTGCCAGCAGGGAAGCGGGGGGGCTCAATGAGCAGTTCTTC
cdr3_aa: CASREAGGLNEQFF

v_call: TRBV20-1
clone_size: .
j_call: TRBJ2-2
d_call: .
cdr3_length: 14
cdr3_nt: TGCAGTGCTAGGGGATGGTTGAACACCGGGGAGCTGTTTTTT
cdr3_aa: CSARGWLNTGELFF

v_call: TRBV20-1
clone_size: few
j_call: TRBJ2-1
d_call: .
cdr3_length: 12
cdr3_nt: TGCAGTGCTCGGGACCCGTACAATGAGCAGTTCTTC
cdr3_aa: CSARDPYNEQFF

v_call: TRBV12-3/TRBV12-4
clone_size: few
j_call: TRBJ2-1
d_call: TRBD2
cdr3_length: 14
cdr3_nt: TGTGCCAGCAGTTTGACTAGCGGGGCCAATGAGCAGTTCTTC
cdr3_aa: CASSLTSGANEQFF

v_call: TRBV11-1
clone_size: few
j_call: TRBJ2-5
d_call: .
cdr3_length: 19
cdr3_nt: TGTGCCAGCAGTTTCCGACGAGGGGTGGTGCGAGTCGAGTTGGAGACCCAGTACTTC
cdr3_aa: CASSFRRGVVRVELETQYF

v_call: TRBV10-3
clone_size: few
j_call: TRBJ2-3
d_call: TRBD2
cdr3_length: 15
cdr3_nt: TGTGCCATCAGTGCTAGCGGGGGGGGCACAGATACGCAGTATTTT
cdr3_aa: CAISASGGGTDTQYF

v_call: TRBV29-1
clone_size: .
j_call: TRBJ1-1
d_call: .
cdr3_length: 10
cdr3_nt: TGCAGCGTTTTGGCCACTGAAGCTTTCTTT
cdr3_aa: CSVLATEAFF

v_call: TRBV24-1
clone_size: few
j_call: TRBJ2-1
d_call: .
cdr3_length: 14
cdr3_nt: TGTGCCACCAGTGATTTACCCCGACAGGATGAGCAGTTCTTC
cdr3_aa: CATSDLPRQDEQFF

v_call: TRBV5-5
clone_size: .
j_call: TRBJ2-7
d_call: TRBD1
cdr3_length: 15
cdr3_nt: TGTGCCAGCAGCTTGGTCCGGACAGGGGGCGACGAGCAGTACTTC
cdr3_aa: CASSLVRTGGDEQYF

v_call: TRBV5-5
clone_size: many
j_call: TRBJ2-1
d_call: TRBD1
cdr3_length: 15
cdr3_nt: TGTGCCAGCAGCCACGGACAGGGGGTTATAAATGAGCAGTTCTTC
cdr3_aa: CASSHGQGVINEQFF

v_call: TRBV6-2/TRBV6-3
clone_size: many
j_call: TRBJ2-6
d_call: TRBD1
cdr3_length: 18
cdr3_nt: TGTGCCAGCAGACTACAGGGGGTAATAAGCTCTGGGGCCAACGTCCTGACTTTC
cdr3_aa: CASRLQGVISSGANVLTF

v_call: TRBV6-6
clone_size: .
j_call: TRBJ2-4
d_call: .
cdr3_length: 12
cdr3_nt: TGTGCCAGCAGTTACAGGGGTGACATTCAGTACTTC
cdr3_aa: CASSYRGDIQYF

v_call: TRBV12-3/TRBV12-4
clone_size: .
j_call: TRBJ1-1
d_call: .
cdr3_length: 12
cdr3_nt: TGTGCCAGCAGTCCGGGGGGAACTGAAGCTTTCTTT
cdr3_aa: CASSPGGTEAFF

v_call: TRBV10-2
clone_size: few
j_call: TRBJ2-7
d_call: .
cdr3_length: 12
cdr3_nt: TGCGCCAGCAGGGACAGCCCTTACGAGCAGTACTTC
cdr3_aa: CASRDSPYEQYF

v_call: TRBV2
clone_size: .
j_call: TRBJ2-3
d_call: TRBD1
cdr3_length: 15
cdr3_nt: TGTGCCAGCAGTATAAGGGGGCCCGGAGAGGATACGCAGTATTTT
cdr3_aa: CASSIRGPGEDTQYF

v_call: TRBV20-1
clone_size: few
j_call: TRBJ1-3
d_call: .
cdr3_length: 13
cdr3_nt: TGCAGTGCAGCATACAGGGAGCGAAACACCATATATTTT
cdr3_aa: CSAAYRERNTIYF

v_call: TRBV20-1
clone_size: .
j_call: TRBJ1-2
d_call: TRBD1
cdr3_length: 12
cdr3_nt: TGCAGTGCTAGAGCAGGGGGCAATGGCTACACCTTC
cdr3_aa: CSARAGGNGYTF

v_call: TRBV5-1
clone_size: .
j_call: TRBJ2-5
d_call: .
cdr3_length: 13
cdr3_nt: TGCGCCAGCAGTGGTAGCGAGCAAGAGACCCAGTACTTC
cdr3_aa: CASSGSEQETQYF

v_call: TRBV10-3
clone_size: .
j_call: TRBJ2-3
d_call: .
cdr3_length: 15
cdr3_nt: TGTGCCATCAGTGAGCCTGGGGGGCTCACAGATACGCAGTATTTT
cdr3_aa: CAISEPGGLTDTQYF

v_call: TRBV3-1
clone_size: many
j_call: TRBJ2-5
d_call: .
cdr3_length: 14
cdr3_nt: TGTGCCAGCAGCCAATGGTTGTCACAAGAGACCCAGTACTTC
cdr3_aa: CASSQWLSQETQYF

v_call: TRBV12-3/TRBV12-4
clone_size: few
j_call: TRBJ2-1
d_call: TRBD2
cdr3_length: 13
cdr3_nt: TGTGCCAGCAGTTTAACTAGCGGGGGTTACGCGTTCTTC
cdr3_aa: CASSLTSGGYAFF

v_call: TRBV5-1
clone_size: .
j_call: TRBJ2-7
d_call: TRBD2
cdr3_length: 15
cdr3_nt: TGCGCCAGCAGCTTGGATGCTAGCGGGGCCTACGAGCAGTACTTC
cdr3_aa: CASSLDASGAYEQYF

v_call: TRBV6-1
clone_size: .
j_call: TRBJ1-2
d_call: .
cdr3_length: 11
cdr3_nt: TGTGCCAGCAGTGGAGGGGAGCGCTACACCTTC
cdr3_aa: CASSGGERYTF

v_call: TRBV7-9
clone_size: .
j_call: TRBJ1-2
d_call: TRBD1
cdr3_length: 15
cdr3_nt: TGTGCCAGCAGCGTTGAATTTCGGACAGGGGATGGCTACACCTTC
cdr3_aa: CASSVEFRTGDGYTF

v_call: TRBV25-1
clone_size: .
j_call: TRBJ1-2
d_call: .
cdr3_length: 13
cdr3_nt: TGTGCCAGCAGTGAAGGGGGCGGCTATGGCTACACCTTC
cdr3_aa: CASSEGGGYGYTF

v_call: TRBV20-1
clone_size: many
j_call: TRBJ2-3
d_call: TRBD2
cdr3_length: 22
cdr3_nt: TGCAGTGCTAGAGTCCTCTCTTTCCTGACTAGCGGGGCTATTAGCCGCACAGATACGCAGTATTTT
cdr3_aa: CSARVLSFLTSGAISRTDTQYF

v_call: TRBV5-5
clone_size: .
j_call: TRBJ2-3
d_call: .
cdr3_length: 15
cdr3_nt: TGTGCCAGCAGACACGACGGGACATCGACAGATACGCAGTATTTT
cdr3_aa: CASRHDGTSTDTQYF

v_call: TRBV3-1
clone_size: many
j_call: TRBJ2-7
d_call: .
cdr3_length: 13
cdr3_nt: TGTGCCAGCAGCCCGGGACCTTCCTACGAGCAGTACTTC
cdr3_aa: CASSPGPSYEQYF

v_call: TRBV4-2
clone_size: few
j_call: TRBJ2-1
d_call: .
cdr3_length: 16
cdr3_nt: TGTGCCAGCAGCCAAGCTCAACTAACCTACAACAATGAGCAGTTCTTC
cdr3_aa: CASSQAQLTYNNEQFF

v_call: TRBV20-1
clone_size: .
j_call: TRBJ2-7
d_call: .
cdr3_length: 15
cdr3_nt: TGCAGTGCTAGAGGAAGGTACCGATTTTTCTACGAGCAGTACTTC
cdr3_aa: CSARGRYRFFYEQYF

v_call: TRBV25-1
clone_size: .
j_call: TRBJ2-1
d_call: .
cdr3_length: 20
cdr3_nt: TGTGCCAGCAGTGAATCCCCGGGTGAGAGGGTCCGAGGGTCCTACAATGAGCAGTTCTTC
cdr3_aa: CASSESPGERVRGSYNEQFF

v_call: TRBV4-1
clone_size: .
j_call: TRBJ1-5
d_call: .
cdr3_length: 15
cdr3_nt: TGCGCCAGCAGCCAAGATCTCGGGGGGTATCAGCCCCAGCATTTT
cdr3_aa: CASSQDLGGYQPQHF

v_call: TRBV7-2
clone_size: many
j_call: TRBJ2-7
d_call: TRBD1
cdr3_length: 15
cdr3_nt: TGTGCCAGCAGCCCCGACCGGGACAGGGGATACGAGCAGTACTTC
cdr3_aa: CASSPDRDRGYEQYF

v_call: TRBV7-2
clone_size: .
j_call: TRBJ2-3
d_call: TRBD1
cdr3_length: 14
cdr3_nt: TGTGCCAGCAGCCGGACAGGGGCTCCCGGTACGCAGTATTTT
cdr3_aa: CASSRTGAPGTQYF

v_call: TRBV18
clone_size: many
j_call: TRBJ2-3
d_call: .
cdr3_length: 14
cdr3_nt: TGTGCCAGCCGCGGGACGCCCCCCACAGATACGCAGTATTTT
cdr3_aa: CASRGTPPTDTQYF

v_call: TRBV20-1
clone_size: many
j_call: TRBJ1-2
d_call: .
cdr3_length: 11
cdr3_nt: TGCAGTGCAAGCTTAAGCTATGGCTACACCTTC
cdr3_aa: CSASLSYGYTF

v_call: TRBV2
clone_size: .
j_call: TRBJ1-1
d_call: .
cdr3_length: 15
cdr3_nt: TGTGCCAGCAGCCCACGACAGACAGTGGGCACTGAAGCTTTCTTT
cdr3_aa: CASSPRQTVGTEAFF

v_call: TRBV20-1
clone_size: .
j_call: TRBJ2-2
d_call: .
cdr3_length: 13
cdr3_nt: TGCAGTGCTAGACGATTGGGCACCGGGGAGCTGTTTTTT
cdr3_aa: CSARRLGTGELFF

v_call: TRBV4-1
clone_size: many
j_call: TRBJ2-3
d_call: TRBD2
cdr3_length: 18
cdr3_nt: TGCGCCAGCAGCCAAAGAATAACTAGCGGGACTAGCACAGATACGCAGTATTTT
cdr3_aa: CASSQRITSGTSTDTQYF

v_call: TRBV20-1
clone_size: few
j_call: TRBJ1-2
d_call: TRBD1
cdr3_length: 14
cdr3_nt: TGCAGTGCTAGAGACGGACAGGGGGGCTATGGCTACACCTTC
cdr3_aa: CSARDGQGGYGYTF

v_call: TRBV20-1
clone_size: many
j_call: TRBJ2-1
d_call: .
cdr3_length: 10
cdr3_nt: TGCAGTGCTGGCCTGGATGAGCAGTTCTTC
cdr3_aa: CSAGLDEQFF

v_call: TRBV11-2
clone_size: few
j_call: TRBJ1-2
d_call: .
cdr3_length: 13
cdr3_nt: TGTGCCAGCAGCTTGAACAGCCAGTATGGCTACACCTTC
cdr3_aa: CASSLNSQYGYTF

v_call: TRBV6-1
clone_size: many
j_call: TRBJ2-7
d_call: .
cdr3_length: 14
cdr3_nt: TGTGCCAGCACTCCGACAGGATCCGCCTACGAGCAGTACTTC
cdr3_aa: CASTPTGSAYEQYF